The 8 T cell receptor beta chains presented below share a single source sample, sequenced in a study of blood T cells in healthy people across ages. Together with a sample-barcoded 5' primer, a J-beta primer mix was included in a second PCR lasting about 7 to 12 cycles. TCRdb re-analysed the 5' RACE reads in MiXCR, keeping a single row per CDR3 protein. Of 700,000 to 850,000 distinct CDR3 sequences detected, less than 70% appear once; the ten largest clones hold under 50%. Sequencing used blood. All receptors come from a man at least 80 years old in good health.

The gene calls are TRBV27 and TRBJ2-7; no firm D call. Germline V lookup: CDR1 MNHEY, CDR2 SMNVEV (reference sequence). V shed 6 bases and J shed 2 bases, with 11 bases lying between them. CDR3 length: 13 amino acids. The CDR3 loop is CASRRSDPYEQYF. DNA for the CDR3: TGTGCCAGCAGAAGATCTGATCCCTACGAGCAGTACTTC.

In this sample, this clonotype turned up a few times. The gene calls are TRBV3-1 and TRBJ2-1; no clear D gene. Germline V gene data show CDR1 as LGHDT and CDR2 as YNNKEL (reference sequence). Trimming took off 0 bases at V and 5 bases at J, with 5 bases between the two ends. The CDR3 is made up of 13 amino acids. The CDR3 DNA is TGTGCCAGCAGCCAAGAGCTGGACAATGAGCAGTTCTTC. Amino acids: CASSQELDNEQFF.

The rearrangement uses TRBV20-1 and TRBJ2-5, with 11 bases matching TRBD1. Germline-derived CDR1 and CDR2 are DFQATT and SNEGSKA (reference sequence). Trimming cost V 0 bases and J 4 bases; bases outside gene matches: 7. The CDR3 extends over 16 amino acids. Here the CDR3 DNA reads TGCAGTGCTAGAGATACTGGACAGGGGGCAGGAGAGACCCAGTACTTC. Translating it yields CSARDTGQGAGETQYF.

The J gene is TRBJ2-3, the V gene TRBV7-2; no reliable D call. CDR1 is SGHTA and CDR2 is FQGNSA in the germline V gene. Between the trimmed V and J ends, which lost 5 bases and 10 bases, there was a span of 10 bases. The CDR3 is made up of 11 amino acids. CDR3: CASSPLTAQYF. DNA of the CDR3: TGTGCCAGCAGCCCCCTGACGGCGCAGTATTTT. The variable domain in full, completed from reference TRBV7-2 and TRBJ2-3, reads GAGVSQSPSNKVTEKGKDVELRCDPISGHTALYWYRQSLGQGLEFLIYFQGNSAPDKSGLPSDRFSAERTGGSVSTLTIQRTQQEDSAVYLCASSPLTAQYFGPGTRLTVL.

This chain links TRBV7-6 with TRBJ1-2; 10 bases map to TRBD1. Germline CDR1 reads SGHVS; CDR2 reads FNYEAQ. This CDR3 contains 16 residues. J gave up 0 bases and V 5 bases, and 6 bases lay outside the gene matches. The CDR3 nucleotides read TGTGCCAGCAGCCCACGGACAGGGGGGACTAACTATGGCTACACCTTC. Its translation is CASSPRTGGTNYGYTF.

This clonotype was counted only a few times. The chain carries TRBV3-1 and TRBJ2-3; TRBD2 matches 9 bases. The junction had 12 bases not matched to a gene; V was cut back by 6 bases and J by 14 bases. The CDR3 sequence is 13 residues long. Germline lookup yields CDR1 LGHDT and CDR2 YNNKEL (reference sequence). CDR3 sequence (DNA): TGTGCCAGCAGAGATAGCGGGAGAGGATACGCGTATTTT. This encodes CASRDSGRGYAYF.

CDR3 protein: CAISGDGSLGGEQYF. The CDR3 DNA reads TGTGCCATCAGCGGGGACGGGAGCCTTGGGGGGGAGCAGTACTTC. This chain connects TRBV10-3 to TRBJ2-1; possibly TRBD2 for D (6 bases). The DNA end is a closer match to TRBJ2-7, so the J assignment may be wrong. This CDR3 comprises 15 residues. Looked up from germline, CDR1 is ENHRY and CDR2 is SYGVKD.

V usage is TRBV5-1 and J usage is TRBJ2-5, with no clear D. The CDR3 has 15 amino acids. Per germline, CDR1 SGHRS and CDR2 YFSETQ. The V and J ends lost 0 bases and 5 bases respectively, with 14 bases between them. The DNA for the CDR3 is TGCGCCAGCAGCTTGGCAGGCGGCAGTAAGGAGACCCAGTACTTC. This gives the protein CASSLAGGSKETQYF.